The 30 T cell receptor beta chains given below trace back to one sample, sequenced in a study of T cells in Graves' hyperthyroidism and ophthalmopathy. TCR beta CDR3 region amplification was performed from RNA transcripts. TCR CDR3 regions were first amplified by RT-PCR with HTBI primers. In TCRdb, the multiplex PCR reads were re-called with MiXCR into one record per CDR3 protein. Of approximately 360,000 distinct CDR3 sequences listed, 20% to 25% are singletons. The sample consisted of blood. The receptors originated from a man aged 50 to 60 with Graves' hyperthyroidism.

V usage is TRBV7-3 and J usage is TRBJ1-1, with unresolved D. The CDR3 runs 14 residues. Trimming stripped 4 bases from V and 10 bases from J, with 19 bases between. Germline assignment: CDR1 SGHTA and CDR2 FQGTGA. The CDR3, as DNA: TGTGCCAGCAGCTGGGAGATTGTGGCCGTGGGAGCTTTCTTT. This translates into CASSWEIVAVGAFF.

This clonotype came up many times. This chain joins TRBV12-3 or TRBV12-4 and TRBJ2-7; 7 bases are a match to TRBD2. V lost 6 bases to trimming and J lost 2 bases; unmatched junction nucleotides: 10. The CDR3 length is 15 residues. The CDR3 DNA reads TGTGCCAGCAGCAAAGAGCGGGAAGAACCCTACGAGCAGTACTTC. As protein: CASSKEREEPYEQYF.

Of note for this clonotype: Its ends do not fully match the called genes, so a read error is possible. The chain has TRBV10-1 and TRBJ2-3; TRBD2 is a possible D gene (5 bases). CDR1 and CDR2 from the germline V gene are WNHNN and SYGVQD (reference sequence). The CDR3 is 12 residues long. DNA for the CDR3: TGCGCCAGCAGTGGGACTTCAGATTCGCAGTATTTT. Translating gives CASSGTSDSQYF.

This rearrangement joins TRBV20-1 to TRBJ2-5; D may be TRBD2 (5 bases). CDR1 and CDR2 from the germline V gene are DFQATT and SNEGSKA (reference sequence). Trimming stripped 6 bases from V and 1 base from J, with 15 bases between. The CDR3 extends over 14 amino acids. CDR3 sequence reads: CSANPEAPQETQYF. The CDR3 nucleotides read TGCAGTGCAAACCCGGAGGCCCCCCAAGAGACCCAGTACTTC.

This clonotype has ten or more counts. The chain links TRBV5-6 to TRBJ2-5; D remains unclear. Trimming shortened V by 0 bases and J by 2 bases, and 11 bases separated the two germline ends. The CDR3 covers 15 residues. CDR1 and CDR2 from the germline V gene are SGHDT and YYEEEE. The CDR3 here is CASSLAVGLQETQYF. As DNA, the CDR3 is TGTGCCAGCAGCTTGGCAGTGGGGTTACAAGAGACCCAGTACTTC.

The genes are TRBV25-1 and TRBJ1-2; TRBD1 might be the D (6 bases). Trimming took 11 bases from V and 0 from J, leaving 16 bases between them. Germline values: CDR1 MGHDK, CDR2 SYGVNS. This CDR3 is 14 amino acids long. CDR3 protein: CAPRNREANYGYTF. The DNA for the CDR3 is TGTGCCCCTCGTAACAGGGAAGCTAACTATGGCTACACCTTC.

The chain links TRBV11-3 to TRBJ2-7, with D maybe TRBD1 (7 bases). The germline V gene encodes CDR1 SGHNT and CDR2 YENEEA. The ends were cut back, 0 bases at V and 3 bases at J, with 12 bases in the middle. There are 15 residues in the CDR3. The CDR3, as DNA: TGTGCCAGCAGCTTAGAGGGCAGGGGGGACTACGAGCAGTACTTC. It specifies CASSLEGRGDYEQYF. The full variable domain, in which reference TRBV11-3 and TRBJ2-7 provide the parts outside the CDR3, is EAGVVQSPRYKIIEKKQPVAFWCNPISGHNTLYWYLQNLGQGPELLIRYENEEAVDDSQLPKDRFSAERLKGVDSTLKIQPAELGDSAVYLCASSLEGRGDYEQYFGPGTRLTVT.

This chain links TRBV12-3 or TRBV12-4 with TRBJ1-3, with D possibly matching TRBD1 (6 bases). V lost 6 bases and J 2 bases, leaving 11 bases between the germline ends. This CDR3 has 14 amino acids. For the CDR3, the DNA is TGTGCCAGCAGCCCCGGGACACCTGGAAACACCATATATTTT. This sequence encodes CASSPGTPGNTIYF.

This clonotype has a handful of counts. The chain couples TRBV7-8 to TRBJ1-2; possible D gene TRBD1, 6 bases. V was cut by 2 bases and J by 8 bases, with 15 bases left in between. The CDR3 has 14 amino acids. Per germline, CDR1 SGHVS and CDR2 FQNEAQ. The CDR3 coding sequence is TGTGCCAGCAGCTTAAATTCGGGGGCGAAAGGCTACACCTTC. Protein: CASSLNSGAKGYTF.

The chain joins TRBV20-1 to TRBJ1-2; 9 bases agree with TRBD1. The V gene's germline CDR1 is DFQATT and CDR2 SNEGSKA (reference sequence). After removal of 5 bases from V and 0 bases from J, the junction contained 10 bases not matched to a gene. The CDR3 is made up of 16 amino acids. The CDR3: CSAPRAGQGANYGYTF. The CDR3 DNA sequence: TGCAGTGCTCCCCGTGCGGGACAGGGAGCTAACTATGGCTACACCTTC.

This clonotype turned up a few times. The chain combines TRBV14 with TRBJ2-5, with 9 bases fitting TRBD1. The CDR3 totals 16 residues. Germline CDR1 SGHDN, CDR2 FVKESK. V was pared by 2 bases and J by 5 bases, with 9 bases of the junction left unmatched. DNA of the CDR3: TGTGCCAGCAGCCAAACGGGACAGGGAGGGCAGGAGACCCAGTACTTC. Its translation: CASSQTGQGGQETQYF.

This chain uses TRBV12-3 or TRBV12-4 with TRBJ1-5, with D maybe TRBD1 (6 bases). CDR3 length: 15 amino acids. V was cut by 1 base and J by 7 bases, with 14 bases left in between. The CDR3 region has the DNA TGTGCCAGCAGTTTAGGGGGGCGCGTTGGACAGCCCCAGCATTTT. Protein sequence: CASSLGGRVGQPQHF.

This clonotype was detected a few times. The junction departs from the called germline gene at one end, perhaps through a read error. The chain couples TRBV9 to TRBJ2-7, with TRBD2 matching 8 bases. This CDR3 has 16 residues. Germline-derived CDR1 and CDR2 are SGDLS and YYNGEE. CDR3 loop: CASSEGDSGTVYKQYF. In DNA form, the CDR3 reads TGTGCCAGCAGCGAAGGGGATAGCGGGACGGTCTACAAGCAGTACTTC.

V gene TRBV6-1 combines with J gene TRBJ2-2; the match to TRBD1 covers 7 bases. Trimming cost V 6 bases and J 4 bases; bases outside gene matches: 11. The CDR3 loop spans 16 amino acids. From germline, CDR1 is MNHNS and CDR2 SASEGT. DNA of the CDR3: TGTGCCAGCAGCCAACCGACAGGGCGTGGCACCGGGGAGCTGTTTTTT. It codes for CASSQPTGRGTGELFF.

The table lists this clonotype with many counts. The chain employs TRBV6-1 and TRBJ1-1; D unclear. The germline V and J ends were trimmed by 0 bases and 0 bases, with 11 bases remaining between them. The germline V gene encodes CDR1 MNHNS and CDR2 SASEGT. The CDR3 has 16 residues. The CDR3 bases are TGTGCCAGCAGTGAAGCAAGGACGGCAATGAACACTGAAGCTTTCTTT. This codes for CASSEARTAMNTEAFF.

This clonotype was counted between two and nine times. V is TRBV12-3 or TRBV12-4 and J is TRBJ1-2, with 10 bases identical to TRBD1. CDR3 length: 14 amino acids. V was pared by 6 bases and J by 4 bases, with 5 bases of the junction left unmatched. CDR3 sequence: CASRSGTGVYGYTF. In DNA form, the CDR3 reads TGTGCCAGCAGGTCCGGGACAGGGGTCTATGGCTACACCTTC.

The CDR3 sequence: CSARGSLASGAYNEQFF. The CDR3 region has the DNA TGCAGTGCTAGAGGGTCCCTCGCCAGCGGGGCCTACAATGAGCAGTTCTTC. The gene calls are TRBV20-1 and TRBJ2-1; 7 nucleotides align to TRBD2. Trimming at V came to 1 base and at J to 2 bases, leaving 11 bases not matched to a gene. The CDR3 is 17 residues long. Germline V gene sequence: CDR1 DFQATT, CDR2 SNEGSKA (reference sequence).

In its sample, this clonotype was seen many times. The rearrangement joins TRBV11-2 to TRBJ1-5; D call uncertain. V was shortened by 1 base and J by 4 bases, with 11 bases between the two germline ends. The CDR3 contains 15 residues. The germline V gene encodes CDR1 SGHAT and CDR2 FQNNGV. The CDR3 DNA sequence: TGTGCCAGCAGCTTAGCAGCCGGATCTAATCAGCCCCAGCATTTT. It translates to CASSLAAGSNQPQHF. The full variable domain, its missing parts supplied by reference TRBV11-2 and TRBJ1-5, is EAGVAQSPRYKIIEKRQSVAFWCNPISGHATLYWYQQILGQGPKLLIQFQNNGVVDDSQLPKDRFSAERLKGVDSTLKIQPAKLEDSAVYLCASSLAAGSNQPQHFGDGTRLSIL.

The CDR3 region is CSAAGQGGLEAFF. DNA for the CDR3: TGCAGTGCCGCGGGACAAGGGGGCTTAGAAGCTTTCTTT. The chain couples TRBV20-1 to TRBJ1-1; 7 nucleotides align to TRBD1. The CDR3 is 13 amino acids. The germline CDR1 and CDR2 sequences are DFQATT and SNEGSKA (reference sequence). Losses at the gene ends were 6 bases for V and 8 bases for J; bases not matched to a gene: 12.

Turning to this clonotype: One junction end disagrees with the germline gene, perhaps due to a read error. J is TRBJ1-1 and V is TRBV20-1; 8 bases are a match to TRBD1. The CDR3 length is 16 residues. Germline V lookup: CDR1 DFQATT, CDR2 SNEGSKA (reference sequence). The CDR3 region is CSTSELDREWNTEAFF. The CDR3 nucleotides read TGCAGTACTAGTGAGTTGGACAGGGAGTGGAACACTGAAGCTTTCTTT.

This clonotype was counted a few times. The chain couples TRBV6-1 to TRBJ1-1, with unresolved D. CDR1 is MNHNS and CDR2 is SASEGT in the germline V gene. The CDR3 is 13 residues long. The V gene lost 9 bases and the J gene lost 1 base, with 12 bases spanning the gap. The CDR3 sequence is CASTIWTNTEAFF. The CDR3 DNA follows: TGTGCCAGTACGATTTGGACGAACACTGAAGCTTTCTTT.

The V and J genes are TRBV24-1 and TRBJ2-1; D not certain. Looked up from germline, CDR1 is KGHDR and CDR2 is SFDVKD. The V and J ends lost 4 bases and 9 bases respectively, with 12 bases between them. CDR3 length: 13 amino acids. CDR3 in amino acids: CATSDRDKTEQFF. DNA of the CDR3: TGTGCCACCAGTGACCGTGACAAGACTGAGCAGTTCTTC.

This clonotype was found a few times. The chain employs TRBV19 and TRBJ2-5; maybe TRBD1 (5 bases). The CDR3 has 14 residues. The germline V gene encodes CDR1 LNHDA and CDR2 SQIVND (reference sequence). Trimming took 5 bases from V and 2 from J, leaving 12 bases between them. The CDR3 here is CASSDSPGQETQYF. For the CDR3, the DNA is TGTGCCAGTAGTGACAGCCCTGGACAAGAGACCCAGTACTTC.

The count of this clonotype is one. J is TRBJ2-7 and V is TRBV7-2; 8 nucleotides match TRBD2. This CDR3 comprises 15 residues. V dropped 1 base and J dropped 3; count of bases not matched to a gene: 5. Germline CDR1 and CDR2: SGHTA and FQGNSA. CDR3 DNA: TGTGCCAGCAGCTTAGGAGCGGGAGCACTCTACGAGCAGTACTTC. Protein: CASSLGAGALYEQYF.

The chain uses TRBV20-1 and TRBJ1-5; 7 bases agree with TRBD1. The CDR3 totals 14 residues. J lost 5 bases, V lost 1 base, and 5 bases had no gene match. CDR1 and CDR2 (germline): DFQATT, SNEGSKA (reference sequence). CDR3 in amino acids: CSARATGRDQPQHF. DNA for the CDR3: TGCAGTGCTAGAGCGACAGGGCGGGATCAGCCCCAGCATTTT.

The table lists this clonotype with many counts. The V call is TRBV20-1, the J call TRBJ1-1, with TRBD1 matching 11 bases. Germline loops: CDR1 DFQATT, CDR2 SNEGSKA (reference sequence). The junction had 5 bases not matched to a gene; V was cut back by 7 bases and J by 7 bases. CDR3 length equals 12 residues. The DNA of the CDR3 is TGCAGTGGGGGGACAGGGGGAATTGAAGCTTTCTTT. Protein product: CSGGTGGIEAFF.

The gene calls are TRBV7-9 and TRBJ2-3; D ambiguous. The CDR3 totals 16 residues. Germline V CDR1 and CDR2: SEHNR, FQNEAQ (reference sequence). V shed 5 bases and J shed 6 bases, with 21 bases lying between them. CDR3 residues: CASSPRHRQDRDTQYF. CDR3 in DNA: TGTGCCAGCAGCCCCAGACATAGGCAGGATCGGGATACGCAGTATTTT.

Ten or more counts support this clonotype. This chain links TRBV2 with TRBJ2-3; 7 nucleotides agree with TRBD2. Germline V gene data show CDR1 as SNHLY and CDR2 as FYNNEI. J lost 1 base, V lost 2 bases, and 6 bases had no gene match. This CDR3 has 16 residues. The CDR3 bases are TGTGCCAGCAGTGAACTTCGCGGGAGTGGCACAGATACGCAGTATTTT. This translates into CASSELRGSGTDTQYF. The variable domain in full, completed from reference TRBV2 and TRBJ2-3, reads EPEVTQTPSHQVTQMGQEVILRCVPISNHLYFYWYRQILGQKVEFLVSFYNNEISEKSEIFDDQFSVERPDGSNFTLKIRSTKLEDSAMYFCASSELRGSGTDTQYFGPGTRLTVL.

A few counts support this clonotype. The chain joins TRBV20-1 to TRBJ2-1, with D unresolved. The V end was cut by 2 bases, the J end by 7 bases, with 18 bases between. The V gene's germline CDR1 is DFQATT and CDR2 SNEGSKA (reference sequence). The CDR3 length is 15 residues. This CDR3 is CSARHSAVIGNEQFF. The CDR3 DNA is TGCAGTGCTAGACATTCGGCGGTTATAGGGAATGAGCAGTTCTTC.

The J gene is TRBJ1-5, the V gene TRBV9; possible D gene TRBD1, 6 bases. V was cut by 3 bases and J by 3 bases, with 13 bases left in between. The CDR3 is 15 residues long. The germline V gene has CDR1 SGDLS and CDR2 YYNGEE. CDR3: CASSADGGLNQPQHF. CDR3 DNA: TGTGCCAGCAGCGCCGATGGGGGCCTCAATCAGCCCCAGCATTTT.